This T cell receptor beta chain was recovered during a study of memory CD4+ T cells and cytomegalovirus serostatus. Overall study: Donors were healthy Belgian adults, under ten CMV seropositive and about two dozen seronegative. Study-wide points: Suggested: most of the CMV-linked TCR signature lies in CD4+ memory cells. Each of 67 CMV-associated TCRbeta sequences occurred in one to five individuals.

The sort gate was single viable CD3+CD4+CD8-CD45RO+ cells for memory CD4+ T cells. For this clone: What it binds is not known.

Data came from immunoSEQ multiplex PCR; TCRdb stores just in-frame clones and leaves some out. The sample has about 57,000 clones, 70% to 80% seen once; the top ten hold less than 0.9%. The J segment lost 7 bases and the V segment lost 4 bases, leaving 6 bases of the junction unmatched. Per germline, CDR1 SGHDT and CDR2 YYEEEE. The CDR3 has 13 amino acids. The sequence was obtained from an adult in good health and CMV-seronegative. The sequenced sample was memory CD4+ T cells from blood. The chain combines TRBV5-6 with TRBJ2-5; 8 nucleotides align to TRBD1. The CDR3 loop reads CASSRIGQGTQYF. In nucleotides, the CDR3 is TGTGCCAGCAGCCGAATCGGACAGGGGACCCAGTACTTC.